This T cell receptor beta chain came from a study of monozygotic twins with cystic fibrosis. Notes on the study in general: Shared CDR3 numbers were not associated with age, concordance or severity.

Trimming took 7 bases from V and 6 from J, leaving 22 bases between them. The CDR3 consists of 16 residues. Notes on this clone: Its specificity is not known.

TCRdb's copy holds only in-frame clones and misses some; the assay was immunoSEQ multiplex PCR. The table lists approximately 36,000 clones, around 90% of them singletons. This sequence originates from a boy between 2 and 10 years old with cystic fibrosis. The J gene is TRBJ1-5, the V gene TRBV23-1, with TRBD1 as a possible D gene (6 bases). Being an ORF, TRBV23-1 has a function that is uncertain. The sample consisted of blood. The CDR3 nucleotides read TGCGCCAGCATACGGATCAGGGGCTTAGACCCTCAGCCCCAGCATTTT. It codes for CASIRIRGLDPQPQHF.